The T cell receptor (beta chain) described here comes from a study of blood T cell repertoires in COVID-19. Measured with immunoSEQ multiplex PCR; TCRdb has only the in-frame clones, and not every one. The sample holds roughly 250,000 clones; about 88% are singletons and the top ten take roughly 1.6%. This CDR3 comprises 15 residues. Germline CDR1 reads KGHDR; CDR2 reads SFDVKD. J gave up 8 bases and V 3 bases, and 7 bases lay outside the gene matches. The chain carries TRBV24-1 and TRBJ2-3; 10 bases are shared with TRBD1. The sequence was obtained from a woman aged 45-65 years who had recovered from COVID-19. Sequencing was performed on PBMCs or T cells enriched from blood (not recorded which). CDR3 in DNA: TGTGCCACCAGTGATCTCGGGACAGGGGTTGGTACGCAGTATTTT. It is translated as CATSDLGTGVGTQYF.